The present T cell receptor beta chain was sequenced within a study of T cell responses to AZD1222 COVID-19 vaccine. The data were produced by immunoSEQ multiplex PCR, yet TCRdb's version contains in-frame clones alone and is incomplete. The sample includes roughly 100,000 clones, roughly nine tenths of them seen just once. Whether given at about 4 or about 12 weeks, second doses were pooled. Study conclusions and caveats: Reports say nearly half of spike-specific TCRs go after unmutated variant regions. Two AZD1222 administrations were followed by greater Spike-specific TCR breadth and depth. The repertoires were collected only after the peak T cell response.

With respect to this clone: The antigen is undetermined.

The CDR3 runs 13 residues. Per the germline V gene, CDR1 is LGHNA and CDR2 is YNFKEQ. The V end was cut by 1 base, the J end by 6 bases, with 8 bases between. This TCR was recovered from an adult who received the AZD1222 COVID-19 vaccine. This specimen consisted of peripheral blood, obtained 28 days after the second AZD1222 dose. The chain combines TRBV4-2 with TRBJ2-3, with D uncertain. For the CDR3, the DNA is TGTGCCAGCAGCCAAGGAAATGCGGATACGCAGTATTTT. It is translated as CASSQGNADTQYF.